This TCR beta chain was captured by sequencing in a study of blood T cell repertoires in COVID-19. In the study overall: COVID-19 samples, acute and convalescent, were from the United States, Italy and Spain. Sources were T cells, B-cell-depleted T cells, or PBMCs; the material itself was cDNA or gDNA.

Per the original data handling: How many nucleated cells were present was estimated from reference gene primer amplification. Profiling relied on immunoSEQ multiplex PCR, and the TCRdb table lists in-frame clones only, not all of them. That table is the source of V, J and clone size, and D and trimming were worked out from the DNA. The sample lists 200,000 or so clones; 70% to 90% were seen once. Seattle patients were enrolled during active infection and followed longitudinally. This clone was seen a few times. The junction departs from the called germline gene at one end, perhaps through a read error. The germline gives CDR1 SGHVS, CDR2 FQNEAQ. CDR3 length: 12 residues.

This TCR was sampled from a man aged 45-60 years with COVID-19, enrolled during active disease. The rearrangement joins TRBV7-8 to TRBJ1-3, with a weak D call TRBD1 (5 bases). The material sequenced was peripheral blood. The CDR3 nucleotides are TGTGCCAGCAGCCAAAACTCGGGACTGCCGGAGTTT. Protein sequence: CASSQNSGLPEF.